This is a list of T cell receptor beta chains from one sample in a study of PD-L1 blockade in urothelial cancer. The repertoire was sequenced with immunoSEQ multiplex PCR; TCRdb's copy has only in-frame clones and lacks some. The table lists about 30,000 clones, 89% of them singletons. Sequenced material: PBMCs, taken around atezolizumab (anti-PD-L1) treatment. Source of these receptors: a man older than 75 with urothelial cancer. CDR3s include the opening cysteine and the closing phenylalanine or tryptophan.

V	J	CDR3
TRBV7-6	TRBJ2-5	CASSSNGQAQETQYF
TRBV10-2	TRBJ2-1	CASSDPLGREGRSYNEQFF
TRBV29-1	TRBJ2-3	CSVARTSGRTDTQYF
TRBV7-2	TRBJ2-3	CASSLPGGITDTQYF
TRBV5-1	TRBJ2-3	CASSLTSGSGDTQYF
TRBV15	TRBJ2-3	CATSRSQGADTQYF
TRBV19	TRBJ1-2	CASSGRLGYTF
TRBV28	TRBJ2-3	CASSFLAGTDTQYF
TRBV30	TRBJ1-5	CAWSGGPGTGNQPQHF
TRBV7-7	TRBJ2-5	CASSPLTSGSSETQYF
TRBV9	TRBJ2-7	CASSVQLAGEQYF
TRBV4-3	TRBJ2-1	CVSSLRTRDEQFF
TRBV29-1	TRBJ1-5	CSVRTDGNQPQHF
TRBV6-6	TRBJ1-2	CASSYSGGDYGYTF
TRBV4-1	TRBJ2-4	CASSDGVGKNIQYF
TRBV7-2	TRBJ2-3	CASSNLWREATDTQYF
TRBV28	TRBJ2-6	CASSFSPGAGANVLTF
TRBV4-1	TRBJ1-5	CASSRGQKSYQPQHF
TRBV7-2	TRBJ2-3	CASSFEGGWRGRDTDTQYF
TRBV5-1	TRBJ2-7	CASSLGGTGDYEQYF
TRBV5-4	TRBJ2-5	CASSWKRAGGETQYF
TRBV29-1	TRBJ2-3	CSVLGQTDTQYF
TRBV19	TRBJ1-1	CASCMDRGREAFF
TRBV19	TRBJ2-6	CASSIGRKGSGANVLTF
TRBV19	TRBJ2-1	CASSPRDREYNEQFF
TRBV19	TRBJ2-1	CASSIMRPGLAFLNEQFF
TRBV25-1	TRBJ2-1	CASAPSGSFNEQFF
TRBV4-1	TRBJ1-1	CASSQGQVNTEAFF
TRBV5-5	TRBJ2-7	CASSWASGSYEQYF
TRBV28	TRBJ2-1	CASSLLGASGYNEQFF
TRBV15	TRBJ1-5	CATSREGQGAGQPQHF
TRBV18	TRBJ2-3	CASTRDRATDTQYF
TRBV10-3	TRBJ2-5	CAISLESGTGRSGVQYF
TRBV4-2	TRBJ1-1	CASSQDAGGEAFF
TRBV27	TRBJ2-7	CASSLGLAREQYF
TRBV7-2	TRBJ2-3	CASSSRTASTDTQYF
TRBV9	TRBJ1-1	CASSVEQMNTEAFF
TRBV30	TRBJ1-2	CAWKSLGGQRLNYGYTF
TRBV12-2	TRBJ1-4	CASRQQDRGTNEKLFF
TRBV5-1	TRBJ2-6	CASSEDSRGANVLTF
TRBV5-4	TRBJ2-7	CASSLVPVGGRKEQYF
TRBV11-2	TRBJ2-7	CASGWTSGSSYEQYF
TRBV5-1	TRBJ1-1	CASRQGNTEAFF
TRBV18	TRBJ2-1	CASSPVIADYNEQFF
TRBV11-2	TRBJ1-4	CASSFRQGPEKLFF
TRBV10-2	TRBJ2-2	CASSTLGAGGNTGELFF
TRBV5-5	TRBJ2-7	CASSSQQGAGYEQYF
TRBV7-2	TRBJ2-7	CASSQLAGPVSYEQYF
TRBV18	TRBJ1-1	CASSSSGTRTGTEAFF
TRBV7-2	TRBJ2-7	CASSLDSGVQYF
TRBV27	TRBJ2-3	CASSSAGLFTDTQYF
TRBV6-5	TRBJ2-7	CASSYRDRGNYEQYF
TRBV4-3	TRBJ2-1	CASSWGGEQFF
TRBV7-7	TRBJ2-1	CASSPGLFNEQFF
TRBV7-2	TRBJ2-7	CASSLDQREGAEQYF